The 18 T cell receptor beta chains below come from one sample, sequenced in a study of blood T cell repertoires in COVID-19. Profiling relied on immunoSEQ multiplex PCR, and the TCRdb table lists in-frame clones only, not all of them. The data show around 35,000 clones, 70% to 90% seen once. The sequenced sample was peripheral blood. These receptor sequences come from a man between 65 and 80 years old with acute or convalescent COVID-19.

The V call is TRBV5-5, the J call TRBJ2-5, with a tentative D call TRBD2 (7 bases). V lost 1 base, J lost 5 bases, and 12 bases lay in between. Germline-derived CDR1 and CDR2 are SGHKS and YYEKEE (reference sequence). The CDR3 has 14 amino acids. The CDR3 region is CASSLRGAGETQYF. The CDR3, as DNA: TGTGCCAGCAGCTTGCGGGGGGCGGGGGAGACCCAGTACTTC.

The chain combines TRBV10-3 with TRBJ2-1, with 8 bases fitting TRBD1. J was trimmed by 7 bases and V by 9 bases; bases with no gene match: 11. This CDR3 has 14 residues. Germline loops: CDR1 ENHRY, CDR2 SYGVKD. The chain's CDR3 is CAIRDRGRVNEQFF. The DNA for the CDR3 is TGTGCCATACGCGACAGGGGAAGGGTAAATGAGCAGTTCTTC.

The V call is TRBV5-1, the J call TRBJ2-3, with TRBD2 identical over 7 bases. V gave up 0 bases and J gave up 9 bases; unmatched junction bases: 13. There are 16 residues in the CDR3. Germline CDR1 reads SGHRS; CDR2 reads YFSETQ. The CDR3 DNA sequence: TGCGCCAGCAGCTTGGGGCGCGGGGGTCCTTTGGGGACGCAGTATTTT. This encodes CASSLGRGGPLGTQYF.

The chain couples TRBV20-1 to TRBJ1-2; tentative D call: TRBD1 (5 bases). V lost 3 bases to trimming and J lost 5 bases, with 13 bases between them. This CDR3 has 13 amino acids. Per germline, CDR1 DFQATT and CDR2 SNEGSKA (reference sequence). CDR3 residues: CSASKAGRYGYTF. In DNA form, the CDR3 reads TGCAGTGCTAGTAAGGCAGGGCGATATGGCTACACCTTC.

The chain couples TRBV6-2 or TRBV6-3 to TRBJ2-1; 10 nucleotides agree with TRBD2. The CDR3 sequence is 15 residues long. The germline CDR1 and CDR2 sequences are MNHEY and SVGEGT. Unmatched junction bases numbered 11, after V lost 6 bases and J lost 9 bases. The CDR3 DNA reads TGTGCCAGCAGCGACCCCCCGGGACTAGCGTCTGAGCAGTTCTTC. It encodes CASSDPPGLASEQFF.

The chain links TRBV3-1 (or the pseudogene TRBV3-2) to TRBJ1-1; unclear D gene. The CDR3 has 13 amino acids. Germline CDR1 reads LGHDT; CDR2 reads YNNKEL (reference sequence). The V end lost 1 base, the J end lost 4 bases, and 7 bases lay between the germline ends. CDR3 nucleotide sequence: TGTGCCAGCAGCCAAGGCGCTCGCACTGAAGCTTTCTTT. Residues: CASSQGARTEAFF.

The rearrangement links TRBV7-2 to TRBJ1-1, with 8 bases aligning to TRBD1. From germline, CDR1 is SGHTA and CDR2 FQGNSA. CDR3 size: 14 residues. Trimming at V came to 3 bases and at J to 3 bases, leaving 3 bases not matched to a gene. CDR3 sequence (DNA): TGTGCCAGCAGCTTCTTGGACAGGGACACTGAAGCTTTCTTT. It is translated as CASSFLDRDTEAFF.

The chain uses TRBV27 and TRBJ2-7; 7 bases map to TRBD1. The CDR3 loop spans 17 amino acids. Germline loops: CDR1 MNHEY, CDR2 SMNVEV (reference sequence). V was clipped by 2 bases and J by 3 bases; unmatched bases: 13. The chain's CDR3 is CASSLTARTGGFYEQYF. The CDR3 DNA reads TGTGCCAGCAGTTTAACCGCCAGGACAGGCGGATTCTACGAGCAGTACTTC.

The chain combines TRBV7-9 with TRBJ1-1; D not certain. This CDR3 contains 14 residues. Germline V gene data show CDR1 as SEHNR and CDR2 as FQNEAQ (reference sequence). V was clipped by 5 bases and J by 1 base, with 11 bases between them. Here the CDR3 reads CASSLDIRNTEAFF. Here the CDR3 DNA reads TGTGCCAGCAGCCTAGACATCCGGAACACTGAAGCTTTCTTT.

The count of this clone is one. V and J are TRBV4-2 and TRBJ2-3; 13 bases fit TRBD2. The J segment lost 2 bases and the V segment lost 3 bases, leaving 5 bases of the junction unmatched. Germline-derived CDR1 and CDR2 are LGHNA and YNFKEQ. CDR3 length equals 17 residues. The CDR3 spells CASSQETSGGYTDTQYF. CDR3 DNA: TGTGCCAGCAGCCAGGAGACTAGCGGGGGGTACACAGATACGCAGTATTTT.

This chain uses TRBV24-1 with TRBJ1-5; no clear D. The CDR3 runs 14 residues. Germline assignment: CDR1 KGHDR and CDR2 SFDVKD. V shed 7 bases and J shed 2 bases, with 11 bases lying between them. CDR3 DNA: TGTGCCACCAGAGGAGGACGTCGCAATCAGCCCCAGCATTTT. Its protein is CATRGGRRNQPQHF.

The V and J genes are TRBV4-1 and TRBJ1-5; D not certain. The CDR3 length is 17 residues. Germline values: CDR1 MGHRA, CDR2 YSYEKL. Trimming took off 1 base at V and 3 bases at J, with 16 bases between the two ends. The CDR3 here is CASSQVWRREYNQPQHF. In DNA form, the CDR3 reads TGCGCCAGCAGCCAAGTCTGGAGGCGAGAGTACAATCAGCCCCAGCATTTT.

This chain uses TRBV5-1 with TRBJ2-5; no firm D call. The CDR3 contains 14 residues. Trimming cost V 3 bases and J 6 bases, with 15 bases left between them. The germline V gene encodes CDR1 SGHRS and CDR2 YFSETQ. The CDR3 spells CASSSDTSAQTQYF. The CDR3 DNA reads as TGCGCCAGCAGCTCTGACACTTCGGCACAGACCCAGTACTTC.

The chain carries TRBV12-5 and TRBJ1-5; D unresolved. V lost 4 bases to trimming and J lost 5 bases, with 9 bases between them. In germline, CDR1 is LGHNT, CDR2 FRNRAP. The CDR3 contains 13 residues. The CDR3 protein is CASGWAEDQPQHF. The CDR3 DNA reads as TGTGCTAGTGGTTGGGCTGAAGATCAGCCCCAGCATTTT.

The rearrangement joins TRBV21-1 to TRBJ1-2; the table's TRBD1 call for D was not verified on the DNA. TRBV21-1 is designated a pseudogene. This CDR3 has 16 amino acids. CDR3 DNA sequence: TGTGCCAGCAGCACTAGGGACAGGAGAACTAACTATGGCTACACCTTC. Protein product: CASSTRDRRTNYGYTF.

The V and J genes are TRBV9 and TRBJ2-2, with D possibly being TRBD1 (5 bases). With 3 bases removed from V and 6 bases from J, the gap between germline ends came to 9 bases. CDR1 and CDR2 (germline): SGDLS, YYNGEE. The CDR3 spans 13 residues. The chain's CDR3 is CASSAQGAGELFF. The CDR3 bases are TGTGCCAGCAGCGCCCAGGGCGCCGGGGAGCTGTTTTTT.

The chain has TRBV2 and TRBJ1-5; 7 bases match TRBD1. Per the germline V gene, CDR1 is SNHLY and CDR2 is FYNNEI. This CDR3 region has 15 residues. Germline trimming cut 1 base from V and 5 bases from J; bases unmatched to any gene: 5. CDR3 coding DNA: TGTGCCAGCAGTGAAGATGCCAGGGGGTATCAGCCCCAGCATTTT. This sequence encodes CASSEDARGYQPQHF.

V and J are TRBV5-1 and TRBJ1-1; a weak D match, TRBD1 (5 bases). Germline CDR1 reads SGHRS; CDR2 reads YFSETQ. V lost 5 bases, J lost 3 bases, and 14 bases lay in between. The CDR3 contains 14 residues. CDR3 amino acids: CASSQWAGDTEAFF. CDR3 in DNA: TGCGCCAGCAGTCAGTGGGCGGGGGACACTGAAGCTTTCTTT.